This is a list of T cell receptor beta chains from one sample in a study of regulatory T cells in long-lasting Graves disease. Using its own MiXCR run on the multiplex PCR reads, TCRdb lists one record per CDR3 protein. The profile covers 500,000 or so distinct CDR3 sequences, with about 16% appearing a single time and more than 20% taken by the ten largest. The sample was also linked to a second study, of T cells in Graves' hyperthyroidism and ophthalmopathy.

This specimen was peripheral blood mononuclear cells (PBMCs), taken at new diagnosis, from a patient treated with antithyroid drugs. The receptor source for this set is a woman between 40 and 65 years old with Graves disease. Each CDR3 is given with its conserved first and last residue. A D gene is named only where the DNA matches it firmly. Expanded clones are given a class, and other clones once, few, many or no size at all.

abundance,j_gene,v_gene,d_gene,CDR3aa,CDR3nt
NA,TRBJ1-5,TRBV7-9,NA,CASTPGANQPQHF,TGTGCCAGCACACCGGGAGCCAATCAGCCCCAGCATTTT
many,TRBJ1-3,TRBV3-1,NA,CASSQDLVFSGNTIYF,TGTGCCAGCAGCCAAGATCTGGTTTTCTCTGGAAACACCATATATTTT
few,TRBJ1-6,TRBV12-3/TRBV12-4,NA,CATSSRRGSPLHF,TGTGCCACCTCCTCAAGGAGGGGTTCACCCCTCCACTTT
NA,TRBJ1-5,TRBV7-9,TRBD1,CASRPRDRGRYNQPQHF,TGTGCCAGCCGACCTAGGGACAGGGGCCGATACAATCAGCCCCAGCATTTT
NA,TRBJ2-2,TRBV29-1,NA,CSVEGRANTGELFF,TGCAGCGTTGAGGGGCGAGCGAACACCGGGGAGCTGTTTTTT
few,TRBJ2-7,TRBV27,NA,CANSLSGVSRILGEQYF,TGTGCCAACAGTTTATCGGGGGTGTCGCGGATCCTAGGCGAGCAGTACTTC
many,TRBJ2-3,TRBV20-1,NA,CSARDFRESTDTQYF,TGCAGTGCTAGAGATTTCAGGGAAAGCACAGATACGCAGTATTTT
many,TRBJ1-5,TRBV9,NA,CASSAEGGNQPQHF,TGTGCCAGCAGCGCAGAGGGGGGTAATCAGCCCCAGCATTTT
many,TRBJ1-1,TRBV3-1,NA,CASSQSENTEAFF,TGTGCCAGCAGCCAATCGGAGAACACTGAAGCTTTCTTT
NA,TRBJ1-1,TRBV5-6,NA,CASSLYGADTEAFF,TGTGCCAGCAGCTTGTACGGGGCAGACACTGAAGCTTTCTTT
NA,TRBJ2-3,TRBV9,TRBD2,CASSVEPAGGSTDTQYF,TGTGCCAGCAGCGTAGAGCCAGCGGGGGGGAGCACAGATACGCAGTATTTT
few,TRBJ2-2,TRBV7-9,TRBD1,CASGDRGPNTGELFF,TGTGCCAGCGGAGACAGGGGGCCGAACACCGGGGAGCTGTTTTTT
many,TRBJ1-2,TRBV5-1,NA,CASSPPGQIYGYTF,TGCGCCAGCAGCCCGCCCGGACAGATCTATGGCTACACCTTC
few,TRBJ2-7,TRBV20-1,NA,CSARETTYEQYF,TGCAGTGCTAGAGAGACAACCTACGAGCAGTACTTC
NA,TRBJ1-6,TRBV5-1,NA,CASSLLGEALNSPLHF,TGCGCCAGCAGCTTGCTGGGGGAAGCCCTTAATTCACCCCTCCACTTT
many,TRBJ1-5,TRBV3-1,NA,CASSQMHDQPQHF,TGTGCCAGCAGCCAGATGCACGATCAGCCCCAGCATTTT
NA,TRBJ1-2,TRBV19,TRBD1,CATKGQLYGYTF,TGTGCCACCAAGGGACAGCTCTATGGCTACACCTTC
many,TRBJ2-1,TRBV9,TRBD2,CASSVTSGGPRIYNEQFF,TGTGCCAGCAGCGTGACTAGCGGGGGGCCGCGCATTTACAATGAGCAGTTCTTC
many,TRBJ2-5,TRBV12-3/TRBV12-4,NA,CASTPPGNQETQYF,TGTGCCAGCACCCCCCCAGGGAATCAAGAGACCCAGTACTTC
many,TRBJ2-1,TRBV11-2,TRBD2,CASSLGRGGVDEQFF,TGTGCCAGCAGCTTAGGACGGGGAGGGGTGGATGAGCAGTTCTTC
many,TRBJ1-5,TRBV20-1,TRBD1,CSAAPGQGLNQPQHF,TGCAGTGCTGCCCCGGGACAGGGTCTCAATCAGCCCCAGCATTTT
few,TRBJ1-6,TRBV5-5,NA,CASSVDGALDSPLHF,TGTGCCAGCAGCGTAGACGGGGCCCTGGATTCACCCCTCCACTTT
many,TRBJ1-3,TRBV2,NA,CASTGGHRLSGNTIYF,TGTGCCAGCACGGGAGGGCATAGGCTCTCTGGAAACACCATATATTTT
few,TRBJ1-5,TRBV3-1,NA,CASSQEGSQPQHF,TGTGCCAGCAGCCAAGAGGGGTCTCAGCCCCAGCATTTT
many,TRBJ2-5,TRBV28,TRBD2,CASSLLAGRFQETQYF,TGTGCCAGCAGTTTGTTAGCGGGGAGATTCCAAGAGACCCAGTACTTC
many,TRBJ2-4,TRBV5-5,TRBD1,CASSRTGADIQYF,TGTGCCAGCAGCAGGACAGGGGCGGACATTCAGTACTTC
NA,TRBJ2-1,TRBV7-9,TRBD2,CASSPGTSGPYNEQFF,TGTGCCAGCAGCCCCGGGACTAGCGGACCATACAATGAGCAGTTCTTC
NA,TRBJ2-3,TRBV10-3,NA,CAVTGEARTDTQYF,TGTGCCGTCACAGGGGAGGCCCGCACAGATACGCAGTATTTT
many,TRBJ2-7,TRBV5-1,TRBD2,CASSLYGGVYEQYF,TGCGCCAGCAGCTTGTATGGGGGGGTCTACGAGCAGTACTTC
many,TRBJ1-1,TRBV6-1,NA,CASSEHVNTEAFF,TGTGCCAGCAGTGAACACGTGAACACTGAAGCTTTCTTT
few,TRBJ1-5,TRBV12-3/TRBV12-4,NA,CASTLRGENQPQHF,TGTGCCAGCACCCTCCGGGGGGAAAATCAGCCCCAGCATTTT
few,TRBJ1-5,TRBV20-1,NA,CSASRWEGGSNQPQHF,TGCAGTGCGTCCCGATGGGAGGGGGGTAGCAATCAGCCCCAGCATTTT
NA,TRBJ2-2,TRBV19,NA,CASSKSPSGTGELFF,TGTGCCAGTAGTAAATCCCCCTCCGGCACCGGGGAGCTGTTTTTT
NA,TRBJ2-1,TRBV19,TRBD2,CASRPTSGGASSYNEQFF,TGTGCCAGTAGGCCCACTAGCGGGGGGGCTAGCTCCTACAATGAGCAGTTCTTC
few,TRBJ2-3,TRBV14,TRBD2,CASSRGLIYTDTQYF,TGTGCCAGCAGCCGGGGACTAATATATACAGATACGCAGTATTTT
many,TRBJ2-7,TRBV7-9,NA,CASSPQVWGLNEQYF,TGTGCCAGCAGCCCACAGGTTTGGGGGCTAAACGAGCAGTACTTC
many,TRBJ2-7,TRBV11-3,TRBD1,CASSFPGQGYEQYF,TGTGCCAGCAGTTTCCCCGGACAGGGCTACGAGCAGTACTTC